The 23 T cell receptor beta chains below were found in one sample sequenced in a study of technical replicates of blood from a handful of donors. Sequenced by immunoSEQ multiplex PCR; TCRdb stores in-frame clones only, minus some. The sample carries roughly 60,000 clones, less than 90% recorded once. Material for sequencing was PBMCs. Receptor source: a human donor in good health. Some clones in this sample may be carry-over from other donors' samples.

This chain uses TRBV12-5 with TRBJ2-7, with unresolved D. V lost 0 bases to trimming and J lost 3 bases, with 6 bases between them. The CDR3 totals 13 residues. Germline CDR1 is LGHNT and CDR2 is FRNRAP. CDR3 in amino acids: CASGLVSFYEQYF. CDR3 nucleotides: TGTGCTAGTGGTTTGGTCAGTTTCTACGAGCAGTACTTC. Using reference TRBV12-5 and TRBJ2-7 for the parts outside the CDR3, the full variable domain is DARVTQTPRHKVTEMGQEVTMRCQPILGHNTVFWYRQTMMQGLELLAYFRNRAPLDDSGMPKDRFSAEMPDATLATLKIQPSEPRDSAVYFCASGLVSFYEQYFGPGTRLTVT.

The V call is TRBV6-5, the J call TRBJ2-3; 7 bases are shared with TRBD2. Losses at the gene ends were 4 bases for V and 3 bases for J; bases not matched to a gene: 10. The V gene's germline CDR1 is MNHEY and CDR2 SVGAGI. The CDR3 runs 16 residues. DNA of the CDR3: TGTGCCAGCAGTTGGGGGTTGGCGGGAGCTACAGATACGCAGTATTTT. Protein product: CASSWGLAGATDTQYF.

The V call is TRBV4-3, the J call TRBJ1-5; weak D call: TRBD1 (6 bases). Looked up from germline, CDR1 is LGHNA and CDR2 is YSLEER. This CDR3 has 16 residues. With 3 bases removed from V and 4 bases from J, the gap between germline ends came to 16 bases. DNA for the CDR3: TGCGCCAGCAGCCAGGGTATACAGGGTGGGAATCAGCCCCAGCATTTT. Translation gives CASSQGIQGGNQPQHF.

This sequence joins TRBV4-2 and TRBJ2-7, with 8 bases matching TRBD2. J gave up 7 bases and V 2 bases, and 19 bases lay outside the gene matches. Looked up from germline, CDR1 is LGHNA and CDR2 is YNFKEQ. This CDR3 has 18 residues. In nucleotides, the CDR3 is TGTGCCAGCAGCCAAACCATTATGGCGGGGGGTACCCTCTTGGAGCAGTACTTC. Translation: CASSQTIMAGGTLLEQYF.

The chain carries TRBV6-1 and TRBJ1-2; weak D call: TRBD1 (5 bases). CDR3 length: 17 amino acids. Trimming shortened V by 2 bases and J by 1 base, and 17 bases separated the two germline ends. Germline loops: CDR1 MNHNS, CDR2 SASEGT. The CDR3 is CASSEFPGPFSNYGYTF. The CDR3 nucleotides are TGTGCCAGCAGTGAATTTCCAGGGCCCTTCAGTAACTATGGCTACACCTTC.

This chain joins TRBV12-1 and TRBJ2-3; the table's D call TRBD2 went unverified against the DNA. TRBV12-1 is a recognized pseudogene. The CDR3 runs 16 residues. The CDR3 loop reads CASSPHGGLGTDTQYF. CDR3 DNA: TGTGCCAGCAGCCCTCATGGGGGACTAGGGACAGATACGCAGTATTTT.

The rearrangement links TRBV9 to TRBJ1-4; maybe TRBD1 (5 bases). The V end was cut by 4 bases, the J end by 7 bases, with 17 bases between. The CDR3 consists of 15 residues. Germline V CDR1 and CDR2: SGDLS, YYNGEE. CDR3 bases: TGTGCCAGCAGCTTATACCCCTCGGGGGTTGAAAAACTGTTTTTT. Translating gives CASSLYPSGVEKLFF.

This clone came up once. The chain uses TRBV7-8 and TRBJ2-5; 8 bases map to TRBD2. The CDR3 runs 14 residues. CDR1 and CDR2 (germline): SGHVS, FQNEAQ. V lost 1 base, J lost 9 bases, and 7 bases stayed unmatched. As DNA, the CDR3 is TGTGCCAGCAGCTTAGAAGGACTAGCAACGGCCCAGTACTTC. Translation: CASSLEGLATAQYF.

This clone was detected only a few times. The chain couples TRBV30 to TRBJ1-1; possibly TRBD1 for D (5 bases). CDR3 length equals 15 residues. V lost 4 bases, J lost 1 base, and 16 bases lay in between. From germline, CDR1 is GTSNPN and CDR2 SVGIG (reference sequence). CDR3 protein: CAWIQGSVGNTEAFF. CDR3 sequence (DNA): TGTGCCTGGATTCAGGGCTCGGTAGGGAACACTGAAGCTTTCTTT. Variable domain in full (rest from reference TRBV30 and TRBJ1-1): SQTIHQWPATLVQPVGSPLSLECTVEGTSNPNLYWYRQAAGRGLQLLFYSVGIGQISSEVPQNLSASRPQDRQFILSSKKLLLSDSGFYLCAWIQGSVGNTEAFFGQGTRLTVV.

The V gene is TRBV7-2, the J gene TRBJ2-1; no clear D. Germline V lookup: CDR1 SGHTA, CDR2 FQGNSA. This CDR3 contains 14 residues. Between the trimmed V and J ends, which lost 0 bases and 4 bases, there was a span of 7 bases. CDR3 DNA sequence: TGTGCCAGCAGCTTAGCCGCCAGGTACAATGAGCAGTTCTTC. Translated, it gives CASSLAARYNEQFF.

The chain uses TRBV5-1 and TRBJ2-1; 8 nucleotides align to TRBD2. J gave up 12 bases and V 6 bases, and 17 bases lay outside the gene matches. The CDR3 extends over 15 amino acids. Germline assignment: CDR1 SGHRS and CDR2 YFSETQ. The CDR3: CASMLEPGLGSGQFF. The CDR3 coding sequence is TGCGCCAGCATGTTGGAACCGGGACTAGGGTCGGGGCAGTTCTTC.

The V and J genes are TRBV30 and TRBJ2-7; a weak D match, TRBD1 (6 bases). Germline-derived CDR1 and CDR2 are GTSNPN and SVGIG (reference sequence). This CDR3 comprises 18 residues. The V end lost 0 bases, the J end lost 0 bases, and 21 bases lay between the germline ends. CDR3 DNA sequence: TGTGCCTGGAGTGTACGAGGTCAGGGGAGAGGGAACTCCTACGAGCAGTACTTC. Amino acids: CAWSVRGQGRGNSYEQYF.

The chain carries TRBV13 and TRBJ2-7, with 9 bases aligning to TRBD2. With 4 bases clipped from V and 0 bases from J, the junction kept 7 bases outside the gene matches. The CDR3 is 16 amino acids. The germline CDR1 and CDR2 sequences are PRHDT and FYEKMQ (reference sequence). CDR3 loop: CASSSSGRIPSYEQYF. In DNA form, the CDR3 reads TGTGCCAGCAGCTCGAGCGGGAGGATTCCCTCCTACGAGCAGTACTTC.

CDR3 bases: TGTGCCAGCAGCCTTAGGGGGTCCGAGCAGTACTTC. This translates into CASSLRGSEQYF. The rearrangement joins TRBV2 to TRBJ2-7, with a possible D match to TRBD1 (6 bases). V shed 6 bases and J shed 6 bases, with 12 bases lying between them. The CDR3 spans 12 residues. CDR1 and CDR2 (germline): SNHLY, FYNNEI.

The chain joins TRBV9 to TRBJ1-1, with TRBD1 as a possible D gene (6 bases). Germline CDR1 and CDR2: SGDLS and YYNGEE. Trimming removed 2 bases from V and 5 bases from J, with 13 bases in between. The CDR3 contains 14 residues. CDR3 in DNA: TGTGCCAGCAGCGTCTCCTCAGGGGTGACTGAAGCTTTCTTT. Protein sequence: CASSVSSGVTEAFF.

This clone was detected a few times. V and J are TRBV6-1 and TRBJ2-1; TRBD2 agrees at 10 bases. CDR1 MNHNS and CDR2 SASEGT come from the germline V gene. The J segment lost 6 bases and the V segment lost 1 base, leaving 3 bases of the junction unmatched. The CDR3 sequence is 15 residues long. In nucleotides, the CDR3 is TGTGCCAGCAGTGAAGGGCTAGCGGGAGCCAATGAGCAGTTCTTC. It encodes CASSEGLAGANEQFF.

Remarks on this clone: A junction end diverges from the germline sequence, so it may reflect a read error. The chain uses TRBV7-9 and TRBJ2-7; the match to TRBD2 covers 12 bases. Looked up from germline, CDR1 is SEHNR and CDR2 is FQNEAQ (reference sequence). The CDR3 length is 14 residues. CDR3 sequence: CASSLAGGSNEQYF. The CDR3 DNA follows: TGTGCCAGCAGCCTAGCGGGAGGGTCGAACGAGCAGTACTTC.

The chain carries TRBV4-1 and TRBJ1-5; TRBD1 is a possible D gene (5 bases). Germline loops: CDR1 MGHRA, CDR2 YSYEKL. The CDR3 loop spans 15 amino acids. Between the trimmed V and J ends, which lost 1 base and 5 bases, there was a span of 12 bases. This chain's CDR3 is CASSQGGRADQPQHF. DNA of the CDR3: TGCGCCAGCAGCCAAGGGGGGAGGGCTGATCAGCCCCAGCATTTT.

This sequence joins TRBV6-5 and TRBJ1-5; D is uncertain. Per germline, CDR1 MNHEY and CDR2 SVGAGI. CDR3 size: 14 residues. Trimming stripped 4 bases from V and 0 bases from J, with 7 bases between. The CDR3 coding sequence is TGTGCCAGCAGTTCGTCGAGTAGCAATCAGCCCCAGCATTTT. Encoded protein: CASSSSSSNQPQHF.

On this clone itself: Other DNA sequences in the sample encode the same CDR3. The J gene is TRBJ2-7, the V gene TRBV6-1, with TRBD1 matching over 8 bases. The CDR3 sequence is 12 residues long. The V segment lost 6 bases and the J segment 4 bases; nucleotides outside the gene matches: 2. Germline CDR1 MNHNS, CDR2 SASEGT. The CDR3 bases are TGTGCCAGCAGCGGACAGGGTTACGAGCAGTACTTC. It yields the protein CASSGQGYEQYF.

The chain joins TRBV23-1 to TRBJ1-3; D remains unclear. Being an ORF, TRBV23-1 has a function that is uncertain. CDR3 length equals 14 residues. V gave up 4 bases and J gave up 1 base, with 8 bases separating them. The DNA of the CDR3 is TGCGCCAGCAGTCCACGCCAGTCTGGAAACACCATATATTTT. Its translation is CASSPRQSGNTIYF.

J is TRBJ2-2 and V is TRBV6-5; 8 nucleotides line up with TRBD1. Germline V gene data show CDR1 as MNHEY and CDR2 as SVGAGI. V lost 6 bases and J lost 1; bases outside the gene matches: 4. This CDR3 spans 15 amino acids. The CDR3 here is CASSPDRVNTGELFF. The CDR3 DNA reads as TGTGCCAGCAGCCCGGACAGGGTGAACACCGGGGAGCTGTTTTTT.

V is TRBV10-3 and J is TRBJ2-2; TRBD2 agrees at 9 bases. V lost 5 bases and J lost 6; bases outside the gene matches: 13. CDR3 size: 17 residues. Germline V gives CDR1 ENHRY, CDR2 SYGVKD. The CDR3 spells CAISPTGVRGGPGELFF. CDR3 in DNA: TGTGCCATCAGTCCAACCGGGGTGCGGGGGGGCCCCGGGGAGCTGTTTTTT.